These T cell receptor beta chains were read from a single sample in a study of OX40 agonist ivuxolimab in advanced cancers. TCRdb's table, derived via immunoSEQ multiplex PCR, lists solely in-frame clones and lacks some. The repertoire holds fewer than 30,000 clones, with roughly 88% as singletons. Sequenced material: CD4+ or CD8+ T cells sorted from blood, taken in a trial of the OX40 agonist ivuxolimab. These receptors all come from an adult with an advanced solid tumor such as melanoma, head and neck, liver or kidney cancer. Each CDR3 is given with its conserved first and last residue. Each record gives: clone size, J gene, CDR3 length, D gene, V gene, CDR3 DNA, CDR3 protein. A D gene is named only where the DNA matches it firmly. A row's size may be missing; if present it is once, few, many or a size class.

clone_size: NA
j_call: TRBJ1-2
cdr3_length: 15
d_call: NA
v_call: TRBV6-1
cdr3_nt: TGTGCCAGCAGTCTCGGCCTAACCACTAACTATGGCTACACCTTC
cdr3_aa: CASSLGLTTNYGYTF

clone_size: NA
j_call: TRBJ2-7
cdr3_length: 16
d_call: TRBD1
v_call: TRBV5-1
cdr3_nt: TGCGCCAGCAGCCCGGACCCGGGGACAGGGAAAAGCGAGCAGTACTTC
cdr3_aa: CASSPDPGTGKSEQYF

clone_size: once
j_call: TRBJ2-2
cdr3_length: 12
d_call: NA
v_call: TRBV7-6
cdr3_nt: TGTGCCAGCAGCTTAGTTCCCGGGGAGCTGTTTTTT
cdr3_aa: CASSLVPGELFF

clone_size: NA
j_call: TRBJ2-6
cdr3_length: 15
d_call: NA
v_call: TRBV6-1
cdr3_nt: TGTGCCAGCAGCTATGCACAAAGTCGGGCCAACGTCCTGACTTTC
cdr3_aa: CASSYAQSRANVLTF

clone_size: NA
j_call: TRBJ2-5
cdr3_length: 13
d_call: NA
v_call: TRBV6-5
cdr3_nt: TGTGCCAGCAACCGGGCGAGGGGGGAGACCCAGTACTTC
cdr3_aa: CASNRARGETQYF

clone_size: NA
j_call: TRBJ1-2
cdr3_length: 15
d_call: NA
v_call: TRBV6-5
cdr3_nt: TGTGCCAGCAGTCAGGCGAGCGGACAGCCCTATGGCTACACCTTC
cdr3_aa: CASSQASGQPYGYTF

clone_size: NA
j_call: TRBJ2-5
cdr3_length: 13
d_call: NA
v_call: TRBV5-1
cdr3_nt: TGCGCCAGCAGCTTGGTCGGCCAAGAGACCCAGTACTTC
cdr3_aa: CASSLVGQETQYF

clone_size: NA
j_call: TRBJ2-7
cdr3_length: 14
d_call: TRBD1
v_call: TRBV27
cdr3_nt: TGTGCCAGCAGTAGACAGGGGACCTCCTACGAGCAGTACTTC
cdr3_aa: CASSRQGTSYEQYF

clone_size: NA
j_call: TRBJ2-3
cdr3_length: 12
d_call: NA
v_call: TRBV18
cdr3_nt: TGTGCCAGCTCACAGAGCACAGATACGCAGTATTTT
cdr3_aa: CASSQSTDTQYF

clone_size: NA
j_call: TRBJ2-7
cdr3_length: 15
d_call: NA
v_call: TRBV5-4
cdr3_nt: TGTGCCAGCAGCGGACGCGACACGGCCTCTGACGAGCAGTACTTC
cdr3_aa: CASSGRDTASDEQYF

clone_size: few
j_call: TRBJ2-1
cdr3_length: 16
d_call: NA
v_call: TRBV7-3
cdr3_nt: TGTGCCAGCAGCCCAGGGTCGGCTAGCTCTAGGAATGAGCAGTTCTTC
cdr3_aa: CASSPGSASSRNEQFF

clone_size: few
j_call: TRBJ1-5
cdr3_length: 13
d_call: NA
v_call: TRBV14
cdr3_nt: TGTGCCAGCAGCCAAACCACGGCAGCGCCCCAGCATTTT
cdr3_aa: CASSQTTAAPQHF

clone_size: once
j_call: TRBJ1-5
cdr3_length: 14
d_call: NA
v_call: TRBV7-9
cdr3_nt: TGTGCCAGCAGCTTATCGTCCAGCAATCAGCCCCAGCATTTT
cdr3_aa: CASSLSSSNQPQHF